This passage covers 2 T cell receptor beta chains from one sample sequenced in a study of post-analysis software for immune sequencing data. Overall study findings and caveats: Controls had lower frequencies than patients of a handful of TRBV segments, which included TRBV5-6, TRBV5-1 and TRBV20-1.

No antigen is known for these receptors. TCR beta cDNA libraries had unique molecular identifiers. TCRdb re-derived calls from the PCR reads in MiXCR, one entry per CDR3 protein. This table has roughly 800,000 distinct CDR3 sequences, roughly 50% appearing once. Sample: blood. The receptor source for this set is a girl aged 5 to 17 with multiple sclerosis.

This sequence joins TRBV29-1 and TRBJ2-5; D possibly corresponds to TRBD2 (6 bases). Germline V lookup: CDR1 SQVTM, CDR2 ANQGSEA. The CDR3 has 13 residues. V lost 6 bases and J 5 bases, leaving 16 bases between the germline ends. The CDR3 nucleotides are TGCAGCGTCCTTACATGGGGGAGGGAGACCCAGTACTTC. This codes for CSVLTWGRETQYF.

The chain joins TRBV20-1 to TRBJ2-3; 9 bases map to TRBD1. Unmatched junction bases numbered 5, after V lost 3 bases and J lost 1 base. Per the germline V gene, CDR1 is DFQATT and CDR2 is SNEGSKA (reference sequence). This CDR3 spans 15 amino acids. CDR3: CSASPGQGRTDTQYF. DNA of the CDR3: TGCAGTGCTAGTCCTGGACAGGGGCGCACAGATACGCAGTATTTT.